This entry concerns a single T cell receptor beta chain. These data are taken from a study of blood T cell repertoires in COVID-19. Study at large: T cells, B-cell-depleted T cells, or PBMCs supplied cDNA or gDNA.

In the original processing: The assay estimated nucleated cells by amplifying reference gene primers. The assay was immunoSEQ multiplex PCR, and TCRdb's table has in-frame clones only and misses some. That table supplies the V and J calls and clone size; D and trimming were determined from the DNA. The table includes 350,000 to 450,000 clones, roughly nine tenths detected once. V dropped 7 bases and J dropped 9; count of bases not matched to a gene: 9. The CDR3 loop spans 15 amino acids. Germline V gene sequence: CDR1 SGHKS, CDR2 YYEKEE (reference sequence). Sequencing used PBMCs or T cells enriched from blood (not recorded which). This receptor was identified in a woman aged 25 to 39 who had recovered from COVID-19. This rearrangement joins TRBV5-5 to TRBJ1-6; 11 nucleotides line up with TRBD1. CDR3 sequence reads: CASSLYGTGGSPLHF. For the CDR3, the DNA is TGTGCCAGCTCCTTATACGGGACAGGGGGTTCACCCCTCCACTTT.